This T cell receptor (beta chain) derives from a study of CD8 T cells in Susac syndrome. The authors reverse transcribed about 0.5 to 1 ug RNA with random hexamers. From the immunoSEQ multiplex PCR reads, TCRdb called clonotypes with MiXCR, one entry per CDR3 protein. There are about 180,000 distinct CDR3 sequences in the sample; 90% to 96% occur only once, and 0.093% lies in the top ten. This CDR3 region has 14 residues. Per germline, CDR1 SGHTA and CDR2 FQGNSA. V was clipped by 4 bases and J by 6 bases; unmatched bases: 8. General study findings and limits: The study conceded that its TCR sequencing and HLA analysis involved relatively few individuals.

For this clonotype: The antigen is unknown.

The source material was CD4+ T cells from PBMCs. The genes are TRBV7-2 and TRBJ2-7, with 8 bases matching TRBD1. The sequence was obtained from a human donor with multiple sclerosis. This CDR3 reads CASSSRQGTVEQYF. In nucleotides, the CDR3 is TGTGCCAGCAGCTCTCGACAGGGGACGGTCGAGCAGTACTTC. Variable domain in full (rest from reference TRBV7-2 and TRBJ2-7): GAGVSQSPSNKVTEKGKDVELRCDPISGHTALYWYRQSLGQGLEFLIYFQGNSAPDKSGLPSDRFSAERTGGSVSTLTIQRTQQEDSAVYLCASSSRQGTVEQYFGPGTRLTVT.